The 6 T cell receptor beta chains below all came from one sample that was sequenced in a study of cytomegalovirus exposure and HLA in healthy donors. It was with 60 Vbeta and 13 Jbeta primers that the PCR ran. Profiled with immunoSEQ multiplex PCR; TCRdb holds only in-frame clones, not every one. The sample records 150,000 or so clones, around 80% being singletons. The sequenced sample consisted of PBMCs. Receptors originate from a young man in good health and CMV-seropositive.

The chain employs TRBV6-5 and TRBJ1-6, with TRBD1 matching 7 bases. The CDR3 totals 11 residues. The V gene's germline CDR1 is MNHEY and CDR2 SVGAGI. After removal of 4 bases from V and 14 bases from J, the junction contained 2 bases not matched to a gene. The CDR3 loop is CASSSGQSLHF. The CDR3 nucleotides read TGTGCCAGCAGTTCGGGACAGTCCCTCCACTTT.

This chain connects TRBV30 to TRBJ1-6, with D unresolved. Germline CDR1 and CDR2: GTSNPN and SVGIG (reference sequence). The CDR3 has 14 residues. V lost 3 bases and J lost 10, with 16 bases in between. CDR3 loop: CAWSAGLGISPLHF. CDR3 sequence (DNA): TGTGCCTGGAGCGCCGGACTGGGGATATCACCCCTCCACTTT.

The J gene is TRBJ2-7, the V gene TRBV27; possible D gene TRBD2, 6 bases. Trimming removed 6 bases at V and 0 bases at J, with 15 bases between. This CDR3 comprises 15 residues. CDR1 and CDR2 from the germline V gene are MNHEY and SMNVEV (reference sequence). CDR3 DNA: TGTGCCAGCAGCGGGAGCGGGCGCGACTCCTACGAGCAGTACTTC. It codes for CASSGSGRDSYEQYF.

V gene TRBV27 combines with J gene TRBJ2-7, with 9 nucleotides matching TRBD2. Germline CDR1 is MNHEY and CDR2 is SMNVEV (reference sequence). This CDR3 has 15 amino acids. Trimming removed 2 bases from V and 8 bases from J; junction bases left unmatched: 10. The CDR3 sequence: CASSLRWTSEKKQYF. CDR3 bases: TGTGCCAGCAGTTTACGTTGGACTAGCGAGAAAAAGCAGTACTTC.

The chain carries TRBV6-1 and TRBJ2-3; D call uncertain. Germline CDR1 is MNHNS and CDR2 is SASEGT. V gave up 4 bases and J gave up 8 bases, with 13 bases separating them. The CDR3 spans 13 residues. The chain's CDR3 is CASSVELLVTQYF. The CDR3 nucleotides are TGTGCCAGCAGTGTCGAGCTTCTGGTTACGCAGTATTTT.

The V call is TRBV5-1, the J call TRBJ2-7, with 7 nucleotides matching TRBD2. The germline V gene encodes CDR1 SGHRS and CDR2 YFSETQ. This CDR3 is 14 amino acids long. Trimming cost V 4 bases and J 3 bases; bases outside gene matches: 7. DNA for the CDR3: TGCGCCAGCAGCATGAACCGGGACTACTACGAGCAGTACTTC. It encodes CASSMNRDYYEQYF.